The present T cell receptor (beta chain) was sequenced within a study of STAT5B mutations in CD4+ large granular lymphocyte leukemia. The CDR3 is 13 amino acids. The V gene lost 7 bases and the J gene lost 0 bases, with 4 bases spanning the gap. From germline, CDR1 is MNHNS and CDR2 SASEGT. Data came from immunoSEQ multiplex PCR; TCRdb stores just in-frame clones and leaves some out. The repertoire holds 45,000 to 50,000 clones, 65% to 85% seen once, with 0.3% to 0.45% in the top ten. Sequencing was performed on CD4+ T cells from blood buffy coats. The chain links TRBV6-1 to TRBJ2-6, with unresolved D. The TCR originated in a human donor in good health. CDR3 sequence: CASTSSGANVLTF. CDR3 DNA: TGTGCCAGCACCAGCTCTGGGGCCAACGTCCTGACTTTC.